Listed here are 15 T cell receptor beta chains from one sample, sequenced in a study of T cells in Graves' hyperthyroidism and ophthalmopathy. Amplified TCR beta CDR3 regions came from RNA transcripts. RT-PCR in the first round (using the HTBI primer set) targeted the TCR CDR3. TCRdb processed the multiplex PCR reads anew with MiXCR; each CDR3 protein has one entry. The sample has about 560,000 distinct CDR3 sequences, 16% seen once. The sample consisted of blood. These receptors were collected from a woman aged 18 to 35 with Graves' hyperthyroidism.

This clonotype was seen a handful of times. The chain carries TRBV11-2 and TRBJ2-2; 9 positions agree with TRBD1. V was pared by 5 bases and J by 1 base, with 14 bases of the junction left unmatched. The CDR3 sequence is 19 residues long. Per the germline V gene, CDR1 is SGHAT and CDR2 is FQNNGV. The CDR3 here is CASSTRWLQGAGNTGELFF. In DNA, the CDR3 is TGTGCCAGCAGCACTAGGTGGCTACAGGGGGCAGGGAACACCGGGGAGCTGTTTTTT.

This clonotype was detected ten times or more. This chain connects TRBV9 to TRBJ2-3; a weak D match, TRBD2 (5 bases). Trimming took off 0 bases at V and 4 bases at J, with 9 bases between the two ends. Germline assignment: CDR1 SGDLS and CDR2 YYNGEE. The CDR3 consists of 14 residues. In DNA form, the CDR3 reads TGTGCCAGCAGCGTAGTACTCGGGGCAGATACGCAGTATTTT. The encoded protein is CASSVVLGADTQYF.

This clonotype came up once. This may be a read error: a much more frequent sequence differs by one nucleotide. The chain carries TRBV6-1 and TRBJ1-2; D is uncertain. The germline V gene has CDR1 MNHNS and CDR2 SASEGT. This CDR3 comprises 13 residues. The CDR3 coding sequence is TGTGCCAGCAGTCTGCGTCCTAACTATGGCCACACCTTC. It yields the protein CASSLRPNYGHTF.

V and J are TRBV29-1 and TRBJ2-1, with 13 bases identical to TRBD2. This CDR3 has 15 amino acids. Unmatched junction bases numbered 5, after V lost 4 bases and J lost 5 bases. CDR1 and CDR2 (germline): SQVTM, ANQGSEA. CDR3 protein: CSVGQLAGGNNEQFF. CDR3 coding DNA: TGCAGCGTTGGACAACTAGCGGGGGGGAACAATGAGCAGTTCTTC.

In this sample, this clonotype turned up many times. The chain joins TRBV15 to TRBJ2-7, with D possibly being TRBD1 or TRBD2 (5 bases each). This CDR3 comprises 14 residues. CDR1 and CDR2 from the germline V gene are LNHNV and YYDKDF (reference sequence). V was shortened by 1 base and J by 5 bases, with 12 bases between the two germline ends. The CDR3 nucleotides are TGTGCCACCAGCAGAGCGGCAGGGACCAACGAGCAGTACTTC. Amino acids: CATSRAAGTNEQYF.

This clonotype was picked up a small number of times. This chain joins TRBV7-9 and TRBJ1-1; the D gene is possibly TRBD1 (5 bases). This CDR3 comprises 16 residues. CDR1 and CDR2 (germline): SEHNR, FQNEAQ (reference sequence). V was trimmed by 1 base and J by 2 bases, leaving 14 bases between them. Here the CDR3 DNA reads TGTGCCAGCAGCTTAGAGGAGTGGACACCAAACACTGAAGCTTTCTTT. Translated, it gives CASSLEEWTPNTEAFF.

The table lists this clonotype with many counts. The chain employs TRBV30 and TRBJ2-7, with TRBD2 matching 13 bases. From germline, CDR1 is GTSNPN and CDR2 SVGIG (reference sequence). Unmatched junction bases numbered 6, after V lost 3 bases and J lost 7 bases. This CDR3 has 14 amino acids. CDR3 DNA sequence: TGTGCCTGGAGCTCCGGGACTAGCGGGACAGAGCAGTACTTC. Encoded protein: CAWSSGTSGTEQYF.

The chain has TRBV28 and TRBJ1-3, with 8 nucleotides matching TRBD1. The CDR3 is 14 amino acids. Trimming took 7 bases from V and 4 from J; bases not matched to a gene: 6. Germline CDR1 and CDR2: MDHEN and SYDVKM. The CDR3 reads CASTPDRAGNTIYF. The CDR3 DNA is TGTGCCAGCACACCGGACAGGGCAGGAAACACCATATATTTT. Full variable domain (remainder filled in from reference TRBV28 and TRBJ1-3): DVKVTQSSRYLVKRTGEKVFLECVQDMDHENMFWYRQDPGLGLRLIYFSYDVKMKEKGDIPEGYSVSREKKERFSLILESASTNQTSMYLCASTPDRAGNTIYFGEGSWLTVV.

This clonotype has ten or more counts. The rearrangement links TRBV12-3 or TRBV12-4 to TRBJ2-1; D might be TRBD2 (6 bases). The CDR3 extends over 14 amino acids. Deletions cut 6 bases from V and 5 bases from J, with 14 bases between. DNA for the CDR3: TGTGCCAGCAGAATCGCGGGACTTGACAATGAGCAGTTCTTC. As protein: CASRIAGLDNEQFF.

Many counts were recorded for this clonotype. The chain uses TRBV7-9 and TRBJ1-5; no definite D call. This CDR3 contains 12 residues. The V gene lost 6 bases and the J gene lost 4 bases, with 7 bases spanning the gap. Germline loops: CDR1 SEHNR, CDR2 FQNEAQ (reference sequence). The CDR3 bases are TGTGCCAGCAGTCACATTAATCAGCCCCAGCATTTT. Translated, it gives CASSHINQPQHF.

With regard to this clonotype: A much larger clone differs by one base, so this may be a read error. CDR3 region: CAGDSGTWNQPQHF. The DNA for the CDR3 is TGTGCCGGCGACTCCGGGACATGGAACCAGCCCCAGCATTTT. The chain has TRBV28 and TRBJ1-5; weak D call: TRBD1 (6 bases). The V end was cut by 11 bases, the J end by 7 bases, with 21 bases between. This CDR3 is 14 amino acids long. CDR1 and CDR2 from the germline V gene are MDHEN and SYDVKM.

This chain links TRBV7-9 with TRBJ2-3, with 10 nucleotides matching TRBD1. Germline V CDR1 and CDR2: SEHNR, FQNEAQ (reference sequence). With 4 bases clipped from V and 2 bases from J, the junction kept 6 bases outside the gene matches. The CDR3 totals 16 residues. CDR3 DNA: TGTGCCAGCAGCTCCGGGACAGGGGTGAACACAGATACGCAGTATTTT. Translated, it gives CASSSGTGVNTDTQYF.

This clonotype occurred many times. The rearrangement links TRBV18 to TRBJ1-5; D perhaps matches TRBD1 (6 bases). The germline V gene has CDR1 KGHSH and CDR2 LQKENI. The CDR3 spans 14 residues. Trimming removed 5 bases from V and 6 bases from J, with 14 bases in between. CDR3 protein: CASSAQGLSQPQHF. In DNA form, the CDR3 reads TGTGCCAGCTCAGCGCAGGGGTTGAGTCAGCCCCAGCATTTT.

This clonotype was counted between two and nine times. A read error may be the cause here, since a much bigger clone is one base away. The conserved phenylalanine or tryptophan normally closing the CDR3 is absent here, so this likely arose from a read error. V is TRBV11-2 and J is TRBJ2-5, with D perhaps matching TRBD1 or TRBD2 (6 bases each). Deletions cut 3 bases from V and 7 bases from J, with 12 bases between. CDR3 size: 13 residues. CDR1 SGHAT and CDR2 FQNNGV come from the germline V gene. In DNA form, the CDR3 reads TGTGCCAGCAGCTTTCCAGGGGAGGCGACCCAGTACCTC. Translation: CASSFPGEATQYL.

In this sample, this clonotype turned up a few times. The chain uses TRBV6-1 and TRBJ1-3; no definite D call. Germline CDR1 and CDR2: MNHNS and SASEGT. The V end lost 5 bases, the J end lost 0 bases, and 8 bases lay between the germline ends. This CDR3 contains 14 residues. The CDR3 loop is CASSTRPSGNTIYF. CDR3 sequence (DNA): TGTGCCAGCAGTACTAGGCCCTCTGGAAACACCATATATTTT.